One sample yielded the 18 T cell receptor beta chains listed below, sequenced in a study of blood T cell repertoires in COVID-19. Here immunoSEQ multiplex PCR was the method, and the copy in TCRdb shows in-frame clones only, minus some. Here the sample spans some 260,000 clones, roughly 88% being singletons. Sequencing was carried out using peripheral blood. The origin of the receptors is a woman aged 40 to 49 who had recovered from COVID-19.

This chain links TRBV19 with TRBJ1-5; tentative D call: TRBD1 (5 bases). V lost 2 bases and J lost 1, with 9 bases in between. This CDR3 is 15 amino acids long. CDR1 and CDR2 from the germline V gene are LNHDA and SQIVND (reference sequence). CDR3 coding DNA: TGTGCCAGTAGTATAACAGGATCAAGCAATCAGCCCCAGCATTTT. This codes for CASSITGSSNQPQHF.

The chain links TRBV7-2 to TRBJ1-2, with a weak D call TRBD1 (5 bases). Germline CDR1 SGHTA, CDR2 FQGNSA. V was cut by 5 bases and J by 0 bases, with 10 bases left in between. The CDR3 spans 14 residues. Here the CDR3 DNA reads TGTGCCAGCAGCCCGACAGTCACTAACTATGGCTACACCTTC. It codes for CASSPTVTNYGYTF.

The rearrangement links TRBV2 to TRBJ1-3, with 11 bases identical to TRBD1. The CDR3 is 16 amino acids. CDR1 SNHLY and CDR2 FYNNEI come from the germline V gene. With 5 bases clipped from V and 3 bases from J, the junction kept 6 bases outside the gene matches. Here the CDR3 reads CASSRTGTGGGNTIYF. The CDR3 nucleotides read TGTGCCAGCAGTCGTACCGGGACAGGGGGTGGAAACACCATATATTTT.

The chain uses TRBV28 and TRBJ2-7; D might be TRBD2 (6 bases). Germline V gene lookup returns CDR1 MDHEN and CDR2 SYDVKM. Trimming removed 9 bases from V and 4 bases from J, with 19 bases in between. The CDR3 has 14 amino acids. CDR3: CASPSGTPPYEQYF. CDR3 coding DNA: TGTGCCAGTCCCTCGGGGACTCCTCCATACGAGCAGTACTTC.

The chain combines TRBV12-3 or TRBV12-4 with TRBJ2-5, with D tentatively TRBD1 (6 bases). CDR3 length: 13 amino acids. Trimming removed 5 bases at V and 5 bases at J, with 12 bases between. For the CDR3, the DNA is TGTGCCAGCAGTACAACAGGGAGCGAGACCCAGTACTTC. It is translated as CASSTTGSETQYF.

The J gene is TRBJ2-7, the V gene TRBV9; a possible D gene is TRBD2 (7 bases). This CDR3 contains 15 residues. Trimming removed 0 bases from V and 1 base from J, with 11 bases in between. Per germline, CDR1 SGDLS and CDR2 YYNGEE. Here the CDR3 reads CASSVEGGPSYEQYF. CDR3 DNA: TGTGCCAGCAGCGTAGAGGGGGGGCCTTCCTACGAGCAGTACTTC.

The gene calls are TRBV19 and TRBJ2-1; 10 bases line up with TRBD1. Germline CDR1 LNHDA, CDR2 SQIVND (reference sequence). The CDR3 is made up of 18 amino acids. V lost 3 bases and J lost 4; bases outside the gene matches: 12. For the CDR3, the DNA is TGTGCCAGTAGTATGGGAGACAGGGGGCCCGAAATATACAATGAGCAGTTCTTC. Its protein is CASSMGDRGPEIYNEQFF.

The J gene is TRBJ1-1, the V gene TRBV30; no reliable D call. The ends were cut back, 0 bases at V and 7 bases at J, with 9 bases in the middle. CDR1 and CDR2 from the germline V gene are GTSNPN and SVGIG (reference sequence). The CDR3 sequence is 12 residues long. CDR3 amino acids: CAWSVRRLEAFF. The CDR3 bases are TGTGCCTGGAGTGTACGGAGGCTTGAAGCTTTCTTT.

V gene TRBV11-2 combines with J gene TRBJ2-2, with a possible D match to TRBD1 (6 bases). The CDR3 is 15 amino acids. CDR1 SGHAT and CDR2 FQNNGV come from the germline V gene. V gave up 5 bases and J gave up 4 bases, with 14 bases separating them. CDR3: CASSPRQDPTGELFF. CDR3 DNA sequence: TGTGCCAGCAGCCCCAGACAGGACCCCACCGGGGAGCTGTTTTTT.

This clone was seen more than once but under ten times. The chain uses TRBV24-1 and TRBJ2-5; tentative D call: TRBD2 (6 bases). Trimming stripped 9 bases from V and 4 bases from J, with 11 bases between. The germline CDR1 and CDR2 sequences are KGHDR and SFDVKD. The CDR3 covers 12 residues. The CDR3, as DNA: TGTGCCACCGGGGAGGTTGGAGAGACCCAGTACTTC. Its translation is CATGEVGETQYF.

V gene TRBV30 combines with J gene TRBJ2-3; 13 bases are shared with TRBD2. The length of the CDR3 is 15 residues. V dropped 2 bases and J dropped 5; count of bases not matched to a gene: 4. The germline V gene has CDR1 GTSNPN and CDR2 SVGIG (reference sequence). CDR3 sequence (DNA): TGTGCCTGGAGTCGGACTAGCGGGAGCCAAGATACGCAGTATTTT. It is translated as CAWSRTSGSQDTQYF.

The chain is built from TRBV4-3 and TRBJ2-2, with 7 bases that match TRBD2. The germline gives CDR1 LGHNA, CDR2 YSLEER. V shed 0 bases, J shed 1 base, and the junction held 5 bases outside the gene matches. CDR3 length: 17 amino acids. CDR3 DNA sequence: TGCGCCAGCAGCCAAGAATTGCGGGGGAGGAACACCGGGGAGCTGTTTTTT. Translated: CASSQELRGRNTGELFF.

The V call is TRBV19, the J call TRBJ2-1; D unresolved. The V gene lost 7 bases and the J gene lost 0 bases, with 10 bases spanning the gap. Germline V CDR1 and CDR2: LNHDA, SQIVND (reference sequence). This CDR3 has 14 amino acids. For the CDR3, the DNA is TGTGCCAGTAACAGCTACATCTCCTACAATGAGCAGTTCTTC. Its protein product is CASNSYISYNEQFF. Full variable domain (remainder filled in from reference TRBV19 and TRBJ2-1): DGGITQSPKYLFRKEGQNVTLSCEQNLNHDAMYWYRQDPGQGLRLIYYSQIVNDFQKGDIAEGYSVSREKKESFPLTVTSAQKNPTAFYLCASNSYISYNEQFFGPGTRLTVL.

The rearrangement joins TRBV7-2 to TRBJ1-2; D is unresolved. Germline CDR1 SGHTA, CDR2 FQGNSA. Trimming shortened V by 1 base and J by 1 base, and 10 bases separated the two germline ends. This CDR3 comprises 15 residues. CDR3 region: CASSLGARNNYGYTF. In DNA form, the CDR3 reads TGTGCCAGCAGCTTAGGGGCCAGGAATAACTATGGCTACACCTTC.

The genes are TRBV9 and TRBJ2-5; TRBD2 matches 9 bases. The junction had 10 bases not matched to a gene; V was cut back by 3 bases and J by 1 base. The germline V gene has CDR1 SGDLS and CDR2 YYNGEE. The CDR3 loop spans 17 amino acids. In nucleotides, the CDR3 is TGTGCCAGCAGCGCCCGGACTAGCGCGGAATCCCAAGAGACCCAGTACTTC. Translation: CASSARTSAESQETQYF.

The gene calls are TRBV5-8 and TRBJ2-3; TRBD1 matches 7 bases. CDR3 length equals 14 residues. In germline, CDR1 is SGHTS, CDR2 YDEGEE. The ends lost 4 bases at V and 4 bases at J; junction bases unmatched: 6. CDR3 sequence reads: CASSRDSPPDTQYF. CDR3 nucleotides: TGTGCCAGCAGCCGGGACAGTCCCCCAGATACGCAGTATTTT.

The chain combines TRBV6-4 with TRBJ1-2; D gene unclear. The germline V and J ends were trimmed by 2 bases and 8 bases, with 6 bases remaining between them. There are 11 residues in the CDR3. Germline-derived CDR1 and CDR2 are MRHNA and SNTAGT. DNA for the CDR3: TGTGCCAGCAGTGACGGCAGGGGCTACACCTTC. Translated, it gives CASSDGRGYTF.

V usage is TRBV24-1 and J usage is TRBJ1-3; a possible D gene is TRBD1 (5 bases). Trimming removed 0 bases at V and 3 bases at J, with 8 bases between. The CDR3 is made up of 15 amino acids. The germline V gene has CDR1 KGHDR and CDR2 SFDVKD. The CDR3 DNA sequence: TGTGCCACCAGTGATTTGGGGGGGATTGGAAACACCATATATTTT. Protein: CATSDLGGIGNTIYF.